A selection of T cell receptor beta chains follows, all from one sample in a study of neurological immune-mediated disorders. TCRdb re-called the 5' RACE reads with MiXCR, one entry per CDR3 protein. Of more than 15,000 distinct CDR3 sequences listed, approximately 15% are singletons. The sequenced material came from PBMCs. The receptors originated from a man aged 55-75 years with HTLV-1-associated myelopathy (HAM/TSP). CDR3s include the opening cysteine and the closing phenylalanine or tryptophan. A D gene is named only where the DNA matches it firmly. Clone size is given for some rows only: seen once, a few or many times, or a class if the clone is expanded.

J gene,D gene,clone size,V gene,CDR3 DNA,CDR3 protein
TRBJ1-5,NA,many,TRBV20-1,TGCAGTGCTAGAGATCGGGGAGGGGTTAGCTCCGGCCCCCAGCATTTT,CSARDRGGVSSGPQHF
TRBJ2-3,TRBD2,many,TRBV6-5,TGTGCCAGCAGACGCGGGGGGGCGGGCACAGATACGCAGTATTTT,CASRRGGAGTDTQYF
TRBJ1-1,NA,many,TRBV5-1,TGCGCCAGCCGGGGGGCTGGGGAGGCCACTGAAGCTTTCTTT,CASRGAGEATEAFF
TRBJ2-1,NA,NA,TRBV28,TGTGCCAGCAGTTTACCGGGACTGTTCAATGATGAGCAGTTCTTC,CASSLPGLFNDEQFF
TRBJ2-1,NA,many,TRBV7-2,TGTGCCAGCAGATCCACCGGGACCGGTTACAATGAGCAGTTCTTC,CASRSTGTGYNEQFF
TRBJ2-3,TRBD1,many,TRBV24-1,TGTGCCACCAGAGGGACAGACACAGATACGCAGTATTTT,CATRGTDTDTQYF
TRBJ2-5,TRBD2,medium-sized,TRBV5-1,TGCGCCAGCAGCTACGGGACTAGCGGGGGGGCCAACCCCTCAACAGAGACCCAGTACTTC,CASSYGTSGGANPSTETQYF
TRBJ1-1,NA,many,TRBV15,TGTGCCACCAGCAGAGATTATAAGTCGGGTGTTCACCCCGCTGAGGCTTTCTTT,CATSRDYKSGVHPAEAFF
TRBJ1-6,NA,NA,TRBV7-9,TGTGCCAGCAGCTCCTCGGGAGGGGGAGGAGGATTCCTCCACTTT,CASSSSGGGGGFLHF
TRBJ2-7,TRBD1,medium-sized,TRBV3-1,TGTGCCAGCAGCCCCCGACAGGGGCGGGCCTACGAGCAGTACTTC,CASSPRQGRAYEQYF
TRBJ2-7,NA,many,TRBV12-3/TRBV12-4,TGTGCCAGCAGTCCGCCGGGGAGGGGGTTGGATGAGCAGTACTTC,CASSPPGRGLDEQYF